Below are 21 T cell receptor beta chains sequenced from a single sample in a study of T cell repertoires in cytomegalovirus infection. No cognate antigen is known for these TCRs. TCRdb independently ran MiXCR on the reads; one entry per CDR3 protein. The table lists fewer than 650,000 distinct CDR3 sequences, roughly 42% of them singletons. Sequences were derived from cultured PBMCs, sampled from culture after CMV antigen stimulation. The source is a human donor in good health (CMV status not recorded). Some clones in this sample may be carry-over from other donors' samples.

This clonotype was counted at least ten times. The J gene is TRBJ2-5, the V gene TRBV7-2; D is possibly TRBD1 (6 bases). V lost 1 base and J 1 base, leaving 10 bases between the germline ends. The CDR3 covers 15 residues. Germline assignment: CDR1 SGHTA and CDR2 FQGNSA. The DNA of the CDR3 is TGTGCCAGCAGCTTAGATGGACAGTCCCAAGAGACCCAGTACTTC. Translating gives CASSLDGQSQETQYF.

The rearrangement joins TRBV4-2 to TRBJ1-1; maybe TRBD1 (6 bases). Trimming removed 1 base from V and 8 bases from J, with 11 bases in between. Germline CDR1 and CDR2: LGHNA and YNFKEQ. CDR3 length: 13 amino acids. The CDR3 DNA reads TGTGCCAGCAGCCAAGTCCGGGACATCGAAGCTTTCTTT. It encodes CASSQVRDIEAFF.

This clonotype was recorded a few times. The chain recombines TRBV6-5 with TRBJ2-7; perhaps D is TRBD1 or TRBD2 (5 bases each). The CDR3 is made up of 16 amino acids. V lost 0 bases and J 7 bases, leaving 19 bases between the germline ends. Germline-derived CDR1 and CDR2 are MNHEY and SVGAGI. The CDR3 nucleotides read TGTGCCAGCAGTTACTCGTCGGGACCAGGCTACGATGAGCAGTACTTC. Amino acids: CASSYSSGPGYDEQYF.

The V call is TRBV7-8, the J call TRBJ1-1, with 7 bases lining up with TRBD1. Germline V gene sequence: CDR1 SGHVS, CDR2 FQNEAQ. The J segment lost 6 bases and the V segment lost 5 bases, leaving 6 bases of the junction unmatched. The CDR3 sequence is 13 residues long. CDR3 coding DNA: TGTGCCAGCAGCGACAGGGTAGTTTCTGAAGCTTTCTTT. Protein: CASSDRVVSEAFF.

As regards this clonotype: Just one base apart from a much larger clone, this may be a read error. This chain joins TRBV6-1 and TRBJ2-2, with D unresolved. This CDR3 spans 13 amino acids. The V and J ends lost 6 bases and 1 base respectively, with 6 bases between them. In germline, CDR1 is MNHNS, CDR2 SASEGT. CDR3: CASRKGNTGELFF. Written as DNA, the CDR3 is TGTGCCAGCAGGAAGGGGAACACCGGGGAGCTGTTTTTT.

The V gene is TRBV12-3 or TRBV12-4, the J gene TRBJ2-3; D unresolved. Trimming cost V 3 bases and J 2 bases, with 6 bases left between them. The CDR3 extends over 13 amino acids. Here the CDR3 reads CASSFENTDTQYF. The CDR3 DNA reads as TGTGCCAGCAGTTTTGAGAACACAGATACGCAGTATTTT.

Only a few counts were recorded for this clonotype. The chain employs TRBV4-1 and TRBJ2-7; a possible D gene is TRBD1 (6 bases). The ends were cut back, 1 base at V and 0 bases at J, with 10 bases in the middle. In germline, CDR1 is MGHRA, CDR2 YSYEKL. The CDR3 consists of 15 residues. CDR3 in DNA: TGCGCCAGCAGCCAAGGACAGGCGAGCTCCTACGAGCAGTACTTC. Its protein product is CASSQGQASSYEQYF.

This clonotype occurred many times. V gene TRBV20-1 combines with J gene TRBJ2-7; 9 bases line up with TRBD2. Germline V gives CDR1 DFQATT, CDR2 SNEGSKA (reference sequence). This CDR3 has 16 amino acids. V dropped 1 base and J dropped 5; count of bases not matched to a gene: 12. The CDR3 loop reads CSARVGVAGVRDEQYF. CDR3 DNA sequence: TGCAGTGCTAGAGTGGGGGTAGCGGGAGTTAGGGACGAGCAGTACTTC.

This rearrangement joins TRBV7-2 to TRBJ1-2; D remains unclear. Looked up from germline, CDR1 is SGHTA and CDR2 is FQGNSA. The CDR3 is 13 amino acids. Trimming pared 5 bases from V and 3 bases from J, leaving 10 bases between. In nucleotides, the CDR3 is TGTGCCAGCAGCCAACAGAGCTACTATGGCTACACCTTC. It codes for CASSQQSYYGYTF.

The table lists this clonotype with a few counts. The chain joins TRBV27 to TRBJ1-6, with a possible D match to TRBD1 (6 bases). Trimming left V 8 bases short and J 6 bases short, with 14 bases between. The CDR3 has 14 residues. Germline V gives CDR1 MNHEY, CDR2 SMNVEV (reference sequence). The CDR3, as DNA: TGTGCCAGCCGCCTGACAGGCCGTAATTCACCCCTCCACTTT. It translates to CASRLTGRNSPLHF.

This chain connects TRBV19 to TRBJ2-2; D is unresolved. CDR3 length: 15 residues. The germline V gene encodes CDR1 LNHDA and CDR2 SQIVND (reference sequence). Trimming took off 7 bases at V and 0 bases at J, with 12 bases between the two ends. The CDR3 DNA follows: TGTGCCAGTATAATGGATTGGACGAACACCGGGGAGCTGTTTTTT. Translated: CASIMDWTNTGELFF.

The chain combines TRBV4-1 with TRBJ1-6; no firm D call. Germline lookup yields CDR1 MGHRA and CDR2 YSYEKL. V dropped 0 bases and J dropped 3 bases, with 15 bases sitting between them. The CDR3 runs to 18 residues. As DNA, the CDR3 is TGCGCCAGCAGCCAAGATCTGACAACAACCCTCTATAATTCACCCCTCCACTTT. Its protein product is CASSQDLTTTLYNSPLHF.

There are a few counts of this clonotype. The chain combines TRBV19 with TRBJ1-4, with D unclear. Trimming took off 7 bases at V and 0 bases at J, with 9 bases between the two ends. Germline V gene data show CDR1 as LNHDA and CDR2 as SQIVND (reference sequence). This CDR3 spans 14 amino acids. The CDR3 DNA reads TGTGCCAGTACTAGGAGTGCAACTAATGAAAAACTGTTTTTT. Translating it yields CASTRSATNEKLFF.

The chain recombines TRBV12-3 or TRBV12-4 with TRBJ2-5; 14 nucleotides match TRBD2. V lost 2 bases, J lost 5 bases, and 7 bases stayed unmatched. The CDR3 extends over 17 amino acids. CDR3 in amino acids: CASSLMTSGGAAETQYF. Written as DNA, the CDR3 is TGTGCCAGCAGTTTAATGACTAGCGGGGGGGCCGCGGAGACCCAGTACTTC.

The V call is TRBV24-1, the J call TRBJ1-5; D possibly corresponds to TRBD1 (6 bases). The germline V and J ends were trimmed by 4 bases and 4 bases, with 16 bases remaining between them. Germline V gene data show CDR1 as KGHDR and CDR2 as SFDVKD. This CDR3 region has 16 residues. For the CDR3, the DNA is TGTGCCACCAGTGACCCACAGGGAGGGGGGAATCAGCCCCAGCATTTT. It codes for CATSDPQGGGNQPQHF.

This clonotype was found a few times. The CDR3 bases are TGTGCCAGTAGTATAGATCGCAGCAACATGAACACTGAAGCTTTCTTT. It encodes CASSIDRSNMNTEAFF. The chain employs TRBV19 and TRBJ1-1; D call uncertain. This CDR3 spans 16 amino acids. CDR1 is LNHDA and CDR2 is SQIVND in the germline V gene (reference sequence). The V end lost 0 bases, the J end lost 0 bases, and 11 bases lay between the germline ends.

The chain couples TRBV28 to TRBJ1-2; D remains unclear. This CDR3 spans 12 amino acids. The ends were cut back, 10 bases at V and 0 bases at J, with 9 bases in the middle. CDR1 MDHEN and CDR2 SYDVKM come from the germline V gene. CDR3 DNA: TGTGCCACAGGTAGAGCTAACTATGGCTACACCTTC. Amino acids: CATGRANYGYTF.

This clonotype has a handful of counts. The rearrangement links TRBV11-2 to TRBJ2-3, with D maybe TRBD2 (5 bases). CDR3 length: 15 residues. Germline V gene data show CDR1 as SGHAT and CDR2 as FQNNGV. Between the trimmed V and J ends, which lost 0 bases and 4 bases, there was a span of 11 bases. The CDR3 loop is CASSLDPRAADTQYF. In DNA form, the CDR3 reads TGTGCCAGCAGCTTAGACCCACGAGCGGCAGATACGCAGTATTTT. The entire variable domain, with the rest obtained from reference TRBV11-2 and TRBJ2-3, is as follows: EAGVAQSPRYKIIEKRQSVAFWCNPISGHATLYWYQQILGQGPKLLIQFQNNGVVDDSQLPKDRFSAERLKGVDSTLKIQPAKLEDSAVYLCASSLDPRAADTQYFGPGTRLTVL.

V usage is TRBV30 and J usage is TRBJ2-7; no clear D. Germline V lookup: CDR1 GTSNPN, CDR2 SVGIG (reference sequence). The germline V and J ends were trimmed by 2 bases and 4 bases, with 9 bases remaining between them. There are 12 residues in the CDR3. In DNA, the CDR3 is TGTGCCTGGAGTATACTCCGTTACGAGCAGTACTTC. Translation: CAWSILRYEQYF.

This clonotype turned up a few times. The chain carries TRBV7-9 and TRBJ2-5; 8 bases agree with TRBD1. V shed 5 bases, J shed 3 bases, and the junction held 5 bases outside the gene matches. Germline CDR1 is SEHNR and CDR2 is FQNEAQ (reference sequence). CDR3 length: 14 amino acids. CDR3 coding DNA: TGTGCCAGCAGCACCCGGACAGGGAAAGAGACCCAGTACTTC. Protein product: CASSTRTGKETQYF.

The V call is TRBV12-3 or TRBV12-4, the J call TRBJ2-7; TRBD2 aligns across 8 bases. Germline trimming cut 6 bases from V and 2 bases from J; bases unmatched to any gene: 9. This CDR3 region has 15 residues. The CDR3 spells CASSIIGGGPYEQYF. The DNA for the CDR3 is TGTGCCAGCAGCATAATCGGGGGGGGCCCCTACGAGCAGTACTTC.